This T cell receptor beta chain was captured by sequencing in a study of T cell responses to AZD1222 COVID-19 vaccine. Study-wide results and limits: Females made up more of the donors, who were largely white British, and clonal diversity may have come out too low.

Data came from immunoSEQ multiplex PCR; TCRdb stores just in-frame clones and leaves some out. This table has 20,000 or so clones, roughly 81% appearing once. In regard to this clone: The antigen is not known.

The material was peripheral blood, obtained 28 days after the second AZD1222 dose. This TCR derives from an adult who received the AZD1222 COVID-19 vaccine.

The CDR3: CASSRTPTGDTEAFF. DNA of the CDR3: TGCGCCAGCAGCCGTACACCGACAGGGGACACTGAAGCTTTCTTT. This chain uses TRBV5-1 with TRBJ1-1; 8 positions match TRBD1. The junction had 8 bases not matched to a gene; V was cut back by 4 bases and J by 3 bases. CDR1 and CDR2 from the germline V gene are SGHRS and YFSETQ. The CDR3 has 15 residues. The full variable domain, its missing parts supplied by reference TRBV5-1 and TRBJ1-1, is KAGVTQTPRYLIKTRGQQVTLSCSPISGHRSVSWYQQTPGQGLQFLFEYFSETQRNKGNFPGRFSGRQFSNSRSEMNVSTLELGDSALYLCASSRTPTGDTEAFFGQGTRLTVV.